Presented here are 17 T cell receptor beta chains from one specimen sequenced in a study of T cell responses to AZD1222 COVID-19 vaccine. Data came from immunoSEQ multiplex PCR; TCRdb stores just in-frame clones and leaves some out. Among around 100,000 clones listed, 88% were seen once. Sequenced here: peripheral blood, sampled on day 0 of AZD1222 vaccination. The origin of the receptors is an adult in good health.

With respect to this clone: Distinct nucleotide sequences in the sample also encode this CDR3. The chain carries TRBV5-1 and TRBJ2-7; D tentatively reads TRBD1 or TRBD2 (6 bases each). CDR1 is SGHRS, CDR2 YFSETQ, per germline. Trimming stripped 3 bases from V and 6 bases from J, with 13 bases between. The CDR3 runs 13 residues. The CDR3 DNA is TGCGCCAGCAGCTCACAGGGAGCGGGCGAGCAGTACTTC. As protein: CASSSQGAGEQYF. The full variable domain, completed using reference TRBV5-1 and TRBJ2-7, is KAGVTQTPRYLIKTRGQQVTLSCSPISGHRSVSWYQQTPGQGLQFLFEYFSETQRNKGNFPGRFSGRQFSNSRSEMNVSTLELGDSALYLCASSSQGAGEQYFGPGTRLTVT.

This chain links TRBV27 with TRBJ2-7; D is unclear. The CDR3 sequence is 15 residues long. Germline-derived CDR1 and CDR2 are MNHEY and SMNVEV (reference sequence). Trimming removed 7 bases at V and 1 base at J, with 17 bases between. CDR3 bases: TGTGCCAGCAAAGTAGGAGAGACCCGTTCCTACGAGCAGTACTTC. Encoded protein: CASKVGETRSYEQYF.

The CDR3 sequence is CAWSVVPGGREYF. Written as DNA, the CDR3 is TGTGCCTGGAGTGTAGTCCCGGGGGGGCGGGAATACTTC. This sequence joins TRBV30 and TRBJ2-7; TRBD2 aligns across 8 bases. The CDR3 has 13 amino acids. Trimming cost V 0 bases and J 13 bases; bases outside gene matches: 11. The germline V gene encodes CDR1 GTSNPN and CDR2 SVGIG (reference sequence).

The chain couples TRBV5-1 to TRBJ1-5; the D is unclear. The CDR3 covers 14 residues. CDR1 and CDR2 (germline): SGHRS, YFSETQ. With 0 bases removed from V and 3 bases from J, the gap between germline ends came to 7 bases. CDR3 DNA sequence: TGCGCCAGCAGCTTGGAGGGTATCAATCAGCCCCAGCATTTT. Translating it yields CASSLEGINQPQHF.

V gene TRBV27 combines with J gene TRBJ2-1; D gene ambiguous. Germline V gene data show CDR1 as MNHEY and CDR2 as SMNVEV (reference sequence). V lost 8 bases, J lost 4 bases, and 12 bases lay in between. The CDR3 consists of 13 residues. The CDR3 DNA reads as TGTGCCAGCTTCGGCAGAGCATACAATGAGCAGTTCTTC. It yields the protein CASFGRAYNEQFF.

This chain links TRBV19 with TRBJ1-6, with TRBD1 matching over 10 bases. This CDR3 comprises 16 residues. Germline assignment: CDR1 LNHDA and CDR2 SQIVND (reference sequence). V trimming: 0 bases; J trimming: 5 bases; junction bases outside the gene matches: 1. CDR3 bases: TGTGCCAGTAGTATAGAGGGGACAGGGGATAATTCACCCCTCCACTTT. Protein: CASSIEGTGDNSPLHF. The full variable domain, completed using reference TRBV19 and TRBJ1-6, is DGGITQSPKYLFRKEGQNVTLSCEQNLNHDAMYWYRQDPGQGLRLIYYSQIVNDFQKGDIAEGYSVSREKKESFPLTVTSAQKNPTAFYLCASSIEGTGDNSPLHFGNGTRLTVT.

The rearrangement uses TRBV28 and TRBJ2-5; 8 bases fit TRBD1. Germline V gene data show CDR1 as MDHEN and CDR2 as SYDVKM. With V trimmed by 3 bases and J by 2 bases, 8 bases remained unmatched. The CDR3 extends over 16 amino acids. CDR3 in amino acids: CASSFLGTGPQETQYF. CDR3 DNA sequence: TGTGCCAGCAGTTTTCTGGGGACAGGACCTCAAGAGACCCAGTACTTC. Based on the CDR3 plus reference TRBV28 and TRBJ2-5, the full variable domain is DVKVTQSSRYLVKRTGEKVFLECVQDMDHENMFWYRQDPGLGLRLIYFSYDVKMKEKGDIPEGYSVSREKKERFSLILESASTNQTSMYLCASSFLGTGPQETQYFGPGTRLLVL.

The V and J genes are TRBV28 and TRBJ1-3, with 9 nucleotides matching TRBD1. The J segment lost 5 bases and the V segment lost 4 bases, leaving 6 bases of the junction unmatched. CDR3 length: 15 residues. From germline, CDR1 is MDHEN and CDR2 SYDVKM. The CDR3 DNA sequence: TGTGCCAGCAGTTCCTCCGGGACAGGGAGAAACACCATATATTTT. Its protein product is CASSSSGTGRNTIYF.

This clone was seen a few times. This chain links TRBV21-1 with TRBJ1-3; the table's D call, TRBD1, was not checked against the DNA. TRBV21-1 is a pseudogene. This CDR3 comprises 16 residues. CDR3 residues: CASSKGDSFTGNTIYF. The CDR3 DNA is TGTGCCAGCAGCAAAGGTGACAGTTTTACTGGAAACACCATATATTTT.

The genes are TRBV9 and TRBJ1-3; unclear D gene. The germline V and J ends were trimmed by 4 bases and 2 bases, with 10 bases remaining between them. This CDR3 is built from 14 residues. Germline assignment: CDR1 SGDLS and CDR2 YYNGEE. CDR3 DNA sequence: TGTGCCAGCAGCTCTGGGTTGACTGGAAACACCATATATTTT. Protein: CASSSGLTGNTIYF. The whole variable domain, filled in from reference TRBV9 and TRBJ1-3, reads DSGVTQTPKHLITATGQRVTLRCSPRSGDLSVYWYQQSLDQGLQFLIQYYNGEERAKGNILERFSAQQFPDLHSELNLSSLELGDSALYFCASSSGLTGNTIYFGEGSWLTVV.

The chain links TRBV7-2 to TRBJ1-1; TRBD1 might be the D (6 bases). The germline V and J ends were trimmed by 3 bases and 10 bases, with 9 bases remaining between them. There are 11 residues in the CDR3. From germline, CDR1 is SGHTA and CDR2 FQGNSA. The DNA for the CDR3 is TGTGCCAGCAGCTTCGGGGGCGGAGCTTTCTTT. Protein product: CASSFGGGAFF.

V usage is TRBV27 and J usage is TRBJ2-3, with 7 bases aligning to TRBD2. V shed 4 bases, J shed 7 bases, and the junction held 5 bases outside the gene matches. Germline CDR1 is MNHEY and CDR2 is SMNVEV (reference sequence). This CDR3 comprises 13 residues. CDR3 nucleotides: TGTGCCAGCAGTTCCCCGGGGGGAAATACGCAGTATTTT. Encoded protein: CASSSPGGNTQYF.

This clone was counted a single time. CDR3 DNA: TGTGCCAGCACGGGACAGGGTTATTCACCCCTCCACTTT. This encodes CASTGQGYSPLHF. The chain carries TRBV27 and TRBJ1-6; 9 bases map to TRBD1. This CDR3 is 13 amino acids long. The trim removed 7 bases at V and 8 bases at J, leaving 3 bases unmatched. Germline CDR1 is MNHEY and CDR2 is SMNVEV (reference sequence).

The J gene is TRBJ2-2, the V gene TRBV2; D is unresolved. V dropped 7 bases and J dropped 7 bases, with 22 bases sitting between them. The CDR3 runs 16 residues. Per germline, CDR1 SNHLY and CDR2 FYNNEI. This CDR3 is CASKVGTAGFLGELFF. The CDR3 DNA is TGTGCCAGCAAAGTCGGCACAGCCGGGTTCCTCGGGGAGCTGTTTTTT.

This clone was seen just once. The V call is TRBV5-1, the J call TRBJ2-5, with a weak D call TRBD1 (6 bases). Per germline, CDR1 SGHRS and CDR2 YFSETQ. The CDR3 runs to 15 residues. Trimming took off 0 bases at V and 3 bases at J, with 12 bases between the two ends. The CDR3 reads CASSLAAGDEETQYF. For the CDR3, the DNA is TGCGCCAGCAGCTTGGCGGCAGGGGACGAAGAGACCCAGTACTTC.

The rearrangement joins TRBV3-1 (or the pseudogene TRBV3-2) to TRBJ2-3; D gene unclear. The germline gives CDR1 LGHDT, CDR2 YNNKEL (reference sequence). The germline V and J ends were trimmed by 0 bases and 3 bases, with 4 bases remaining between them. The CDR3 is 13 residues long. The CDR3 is CASSQEWTDTQYF. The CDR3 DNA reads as TGTGCCAGCAGCCAAGAGTGGACAGATACGCAGTATTTT.

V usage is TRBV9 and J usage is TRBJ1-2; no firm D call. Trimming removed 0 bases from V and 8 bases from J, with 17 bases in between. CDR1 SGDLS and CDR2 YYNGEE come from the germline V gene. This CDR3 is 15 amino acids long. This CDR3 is CASSVGVLGSPGYTF. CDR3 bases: TGTGCCAGCAGCGTAGGGGTTCTTGGGTCCCCCGGCTACACCTTC.